One and the same sample provided the 2 T cell receptor beta chains below, sequenced in a study of T cell responses to AZD1222 COVID-19 vaccine. Repertoires were generated with immunoSEQ multiplex PCR, while TCRdb's copy carries only in-frame clones and drops some. The data show 110,000 to 150,000 clones, about 92% seen once. This material consisted of peripheral blood, taken after recovery from COVID-19. Every receptor here comes from an adult who had recovered from COVID-19.

This sequence joins TRBV5-8 and TRBJ2-1; TRBD2 agrees at 11 bases. This CDR3 region has 19 residues. The junction had 11 bases not matched to a gene; V was cut back by 1 base and J by 2 bases. CDR1 is SGHTS, CDR2 YDEGEE, per germline. The CDR3 nucleotides read TGTGCCAGCAGCTTGATTCTAGCGGGAGGCGGGATGCCCTACAATGAGCAGTTCTTC. Amino acid sequence: CASSLILAGGGMPYNEQFF. The variable domain in full, with the rest retrieved from reference TRBV5-8 and TRBJ2-1, is EAGVTQSPTHLIKTRGQQATLRCSPISGHTSVYWYQQALGLGLQFLLWYDEGEERNRGNFPPRFSGRQFPNYSSELNVNALELEDSALYLCASSLILAGGGMPYNEQFFGPGTRLTVL.

This clone was detected only once. V usage is TRBV19 and J usage is TRBJ1-1, with D maybe TRBD1 (6 bases). Trimming took off 2 bases at V and 3 bases at J, with 16 bases between the two ends. CDR1 is LNHDA, CDR2 SQIVND, per germline (reference sequence). The CDR3 has 16 amino acids. The chain's CDR3 is CASSISHRDDYTEAFF. CDR3 coding DNA: TGTGCCAGTAGTATATCGCACAGGGACGACTACACTGAAGCTTTCTTT.